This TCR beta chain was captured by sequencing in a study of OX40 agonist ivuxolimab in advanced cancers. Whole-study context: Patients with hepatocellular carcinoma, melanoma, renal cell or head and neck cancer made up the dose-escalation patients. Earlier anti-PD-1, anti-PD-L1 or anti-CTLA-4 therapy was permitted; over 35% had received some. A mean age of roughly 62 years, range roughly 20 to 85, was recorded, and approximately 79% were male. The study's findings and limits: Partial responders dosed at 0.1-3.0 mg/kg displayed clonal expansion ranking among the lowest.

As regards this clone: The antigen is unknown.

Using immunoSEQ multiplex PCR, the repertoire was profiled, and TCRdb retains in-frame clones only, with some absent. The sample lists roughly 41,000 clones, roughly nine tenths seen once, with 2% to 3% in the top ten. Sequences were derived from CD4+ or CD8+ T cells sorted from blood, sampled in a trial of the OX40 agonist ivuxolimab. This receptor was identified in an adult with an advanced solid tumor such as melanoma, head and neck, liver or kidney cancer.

CDR3 nucleotides: TGCGCCAGCAGCCCTTCCCAGGCGGAGGGGGGTTCACCCCTCCACTTT. This gives the protein CASSPSQAEGGSPLHF. The chain has TRBV4-1 and TRBJ1-6; D is possibly TRBD1 (6 bases). Germline CDR1 MGHRA, CDR2 YSYEKL. This CDR3 is 16 amino acids long. V was clipped by 4 bases and J by 9 bases, with 19 bases between them.